This TCR beta chain appears in the sequencing data of a study of blood T cell repertoires in COVID-19 (dated by TCRdb to 2019 to 2021). Context from the whole study: Collaborator samples came from the United States, Italy and Spain and covered acute and convalescent phases of COVID-19. A freely available public database, intended as a resource for researchers studying the immune response to SARS-CoV-2, is where the repertoires were released. The prospective study material was composed of cDNA or gDNA derived from T cells, B-cell-depleted T cells, or PBMCs. Subjects who had been exposed to COVID-19, were actively infected with it, or had recovered from it provided the deeply sampled blood TCRbeta repertoires that made up the dataset. The samples were drawn from the first 160 participants of the ongoing ImmuneRACE study and from more than 1,000 subjects provided by 6 global collaborators. Nearly every sample came with metadata listing a de-identified subject ID, COVID-19 status, age in years and sex. Where available, HLA class I and class II types were obtained from metadata supplied by the sample provider rather than from assay-based typing.

The immunoSEQ Assay, a bias-controlled multiplex PCR, was used to amplify TCRbeta CDR3 regions from genomic DNA. The authors processed their data as follows. Nucleated cell counts per sample were estimated from amplification of reference gene primers within the assay. To quantify the absolute abundance of each unique TCRbeta CDR3 rearrangement, sequence reads were collapsed and filtered. For each sample, productive Simpson clonality was calculated as the square root of Simpson's diversity index across productive rearrangements. TCRdb retrieved this table from immuneACCESS and kept in-frame rearrangements only. Not all clones are present; in checked studies, unresolved V genes account for under half, and no reason is known for the remainder. The V and J calls and clone size are taken from that table; D and trimming were inferred from the DNA. Across this sample there are about 210,000 clones, with 92% seen only once. The ten largest clones capture around 1.2% of the sample.

Results the study describes overall, beyond this receptor: How much clinical and demographic metadata was included differed by source and by participant, and the metadata was provided uncurated.

Each collaborating institution followed its own protocols to collect whole blood in K2EDTA tubes. For TCRbeta analysis, collaborator samples were shipped as frozen whole blood, as isolated PBMCs, or as DNA extracted from either sample type. This clone has a single count. The clone's antigen remains unknown. No clone much larger than this one lies a single base away; base qualities are absent. CDR1 and CDR2, per the germline V gene, are MDHEN and SYDVKM. Inclusive of the bounding cysteine and phenylalanine, the CDR3 is 14 residues long. The entry retains the CDR3 DNA only, 42 bases that are in frame from base 1. V trim: 6 bases; J trim: 0 bases; unmatched bases: 5.

Input material: peripheral blood. Rearrangement joined TRBV28 to TRBJ2-7; 7 central nucleotides agree with TRBD1. The origin of this receptor is a young man with acute or convalescent COVID-19. Here the CDR3 is given as CASRRQGISYEQYF. Here is the DNA: TGTGCCAGCAGAAGACAGGGAATCTCCTACGAGCAGTACTTC.